The rows below give T cell receptor beta chains drawn from one sample of a study of radiation and T cells in renal cell carcinoma. The data were produced by immunoSEQ multiplex PCR, yet TCRdb's version contains in-frame clones alone and is incomplete. Among 85,000 to 100,000 clones, around 88% were seen once, and the ten largest hold 7% to 9%. Sequencing was performed on blood, taken from a patient whose treatment included radiotherapy and nephrectomy. These receptors were obtained from a man over 45 with renal cell carcinoma. Each CDR3 is given with its conserved first and last residue. The D gene is left open where the match is weak. Size is omitted from some rows. Given values are once, few, many or a class for expanded clones.

j_gene,v_gene,abundance,d_gene,CDR3aa,CDR3nt
TRBJ1-6,TRBV27,NA,NA,CASSTMTDSPLHF,TGTGCCAGCAGTACAATGACAGATTCACCCCTCCACTTT
TRBJ2-3,TRBV7-9,NA,NA,CASSLVPADTQYF,TGTGCCAGCAGCTTAGTTCCGGCAGATACGCAGTATTTT
TRBJ2-5,TRBV5-1,NA,TRBD2,CARRGGGPKETQYF,TGCGCCCGCAGGGGCGGGGGGCCTAAAGAGACCCAGTACTTC
TRBJ2-3,TRBV7-2,NA,NA,CASSFGTPTDTQYF,TGTGCCAGCAGCTTCGGGACTCCTACAGATACGCAGTATTTT
TRBJ2-7,TRBV7-9,NA,TRBD1,CASSLTGGEYEQYF,TGTGCCAGCAGCTTAACAGGGGGCGAGTACGAGCAGTACTTC
TRBJ1-4,TRBV27,once,NA,CASSLTGAYEKLFF,TGTGCCAGCAGTTTAACGGGGGCTTATGAAAAACTGTTTTTT
TRBJ2-7,TRBV6-5,few,NA,CASSYKGNYEQYF,TGTGCCAGCAGTTACAAGGGGAACTACGAGCAGTACTTC
TRBJ2-5,TRBV6-6,NA,NA,CASTREVGETQYF,TGTGCCAGCACCAGGGAGGTTGGAGAGACCCAGTACTTC
TRBJ2-7,TRBV27,NA,NA,CASSLGDETYEQYF,TGTGCCAGCAGTTTGGGGGACGAGACCTACGAGCAGTACTTC
TRBJ1-2,TRBV7-3,NA,NA,CASSPQGNGGYTF,TGTGCCAGCAGTCCTCAGGGTAATGGTGGCTACACCTTC
TRBJ2-7,TRBV18,NA,TRBD1,CASSPRGTGGDEQYF,TGTGCCAGCTCACCACGAGGGACAGGGGGGGACGAGCAGTACTTC
TRBJ2-7,TRBV21-1,NA,NA,CASSNWGTVPYEQYF,TGTGCCAGCAGCAATTGGGGGACGGTGCCCTACGAGCAGTACTTC
TRBJ1-3,TRBV10-3,NA,TRBD1,CAISLTGQNSGNTIYF,TGTGCCATCAGTTTGACGGGACAGAACTCTGGAAACACCATATATTTT
TRBJ1-1,TRBV6-4,NA,NA,CASSQHYGTEAFF,TGTGCCAGCAGCCAACATTATGGCACTGAAGCTTTCTTT
TRBJ2-1,TRBV27,NA,NA,CASRRGTSYNEQFF,TGTGCCAGCAGACGGGGGACGTCCTACAATGAGCAGTTCTTC
TRBJ1-5,TRBV6-1,NA,TRBD1,CASSPSQGFNQPQHF,TGTGCCAGCAGCCCGTCACAGGGGTTCAATCAGCCCCAGCATTTT
TRBJ2-7,TRBV6-6,NA,TRBD2,CASSYTSGGGEQYF,TGTGCCAGCAGTTATACTAGCGGGGGGGGCGAGCAGTACTTC
TRBJ1-5,TRBV4-1,NA,NA,CASRRGLNQPQHF,TGCGCCAGCAGACGGGGGCTCAATCAGCCCCAGCATTTT
TRBJ1-2,TRBV10-2,NA,NA,CASSGRELGQNGYTF,TGCGCCAGCAGTGGTCGAGAACTCGGACAGAATGGCTACACCTTC
TRBJ2-3,TRBV6-5,NA,TRBD2,CASNSREGTDTQYF,TGTGCCAGCAATAGCCGGGAGGGCACAGATACGCAGTATTTT
TRBJ1-1,TRBV30,few,NA,CAWSVQGNTEAFF,TGTGCCTGGAGTGTACAGGGGAACACTGAAGCTTTCTTT
TRBJ2-3,TRBV19,NA,TRBD2,CASVSVAGGTDTQYF,TGTGCCAGTGTCTCTGTAGCGGGGGGCACAGATACGCAGTATTTT
TRBJ1-5,TRBV6-1,NA,NA,CASWGAQGNQPQHF,TGTGCCAGCTGGGGGGCGCAGGGCAATCAGCCCCAGCATTTT
TRBJ1-3,TRBV20-1,NA,NA,CSALGQDTIYF,TGCAGTGCTCTGGGTCAAGACACCATATATTTT
TRBJ2-3,TRBV30,NA,NA,CAWSAGQSTDTQYF,TGTGCCTGGAGTGCGGGACAATCCACAGATACGCAGTATTTT
TRBJ2-5,TRBV18,NA,TRBD2,CASSPPTSGGGETQYF,TGTGCCAGCTCACCACCAACTAGCGGGGGTGGTGAGACCCAGTACTTC
TRBJ2-7,TRBV6-4,NA,TRBD2,CASIPGGTRGSYEQYF,TGTGCCAGCATTCCTGGGGGGACTAGGGGGTCCTACGAGCAGTACTTC
TRBJ2-7,TRBV5-5,once,NA,CASSPPGDHEQYF,TGTGCCAGCAGCCCGCCAGGGGACCACGAGCAGTACTTC
TRBJ2-1,TRBV9,NA,TRBD2,CASSVSGTSGRYNEQFF,TGTGCCAGCAGCGTTTCGGGGACTAGCGGGAGGTACAATGAGCAGTTCTTC
TRBJ2-7,TRBV5-1,NA,TRBD1,CASSLDRDGEQYF,TGCGCCAGCAGCCTGGACAGGGACGGCGAGCAGTACTTC
TRBJ2-5,TRBV10-3,NA,TRBD1,CAISRQGETQYF,TGTGCCATCAGCCGACAGGGGGAGACCCAGTACTTC
TRBJ1-2,TRBV6-5,NA,TRBD1,CASTRTGDPNYGYTF,TGTGCCAGCACCCGGACAGGGGATCCCAACTATGGCTACACCTTC
TRBJ2-7,TRBV10-3,NA,TRBD2,CAISESTGRETYEQYF,TGTGCCATCAGTGAGTCGACCGGGAGGGAGACCTACGAGCAGTACTTC
TRBJ1-5,TRBV30,NA,NA,CAWSVGSEQPQHF,TGTGCCTGGAGTGTAGGAAGCGAACAGCCCCAGCATTTT
TRBJ2-1,TRBV7-6,once,TRBD2,CASSIGTSGRVQYNEQFF,TGTGCCAGCAGCATTGGGACTAGCGGGAGGGTTCAGTACAATGAGCAGTTCTTC
TRBJ2-7,TRBV5-1,NA,NA,CASSLLGRGPPAYEQYF,TGCGCCAGCAGCTTGTTAGGTCGCGGCCCCCCGGCCTACGAGCAGTACTTC
TRBJ1-5,TRBV7-2,NA,TRBD1,CASSFGTVVTGAQHF,TGTGCCAGCAGCTTCGGGACAGTGGTGACAGGGGCCCAGCATTTT
TRBJ2-3,TRBV4-2,NA,NA,CASSQEPTGTDTQYF,TGTGCCAGCAGCCAAGAACCCACAGGCACAGATACGCAGTATTTT
TRBJ1-1,TRBV4-1,few,TRBD1,CASSQDETGARNTEAFF,TGCGCCAGCAGCCAAGACGAGACAGGGGCGCGGAACACTGAAGCTTTCTTT
TRBJ2-3,TRBV5-1,once,NA,CASSPGADMDTDTQYF,TGCGCCAGCAGCCCAGGCGCGGACATGGACACAGATACGCAGTATTTT
TRBJ2-7,TRBV5-1,NA,NA,CASQRTGNYEQYF,TGCGCCAGCCAACGAACAGGTAACTACGAGCAGTACTTC
TRBJ2-7,TRBV7-8,NA,TRBD2,CASSSRLAGGYEQYF,TGTGCCAGCAGCTCCCGACTAGCGGGGGGCTACGAGCAGTACTTC
TRBJ1-2,TRBV6-5,NA,TRBD1,CASSPGTGIGYTF,TGTGCCAGCAGCCCCGGGACAGGGATTGGCTACACCTTC
TRBJ2-3,TRBV6-5,NA,NA,CASSYAGRGPDTQYF,TGTGCCAGCAGTTACGCCGGCAGGGGCCCAGATACGCAGTATTTT
TRBJ2-2,TRBV30,NA,NA,CAWSLPREEHRGAVF,TGTGCCTGGTCCCTCCCCAGGGAGGAACACCGGGGAGCTGTTTTT
TRBJ2-1,TRBV9,NA,TRBD2,CASSALAGGLNEQFF,TGTGCCAGCAGCGCCCTAGCGGGAGGGTTAAATGAGCAGTTCTTC
TRBJ2-7,TRBV5-6,NA,NA,CASSLYEQYF,TGTGCCAGCAGCTTGTACGAGCAGTACTTC
TRBJ2-5,TRBV6-6,NA,NA,CASSYAGQKETQYF,TGTGCCAGCAGTTACGCAGGGCAAAAAGAGACCCAGTACTTC
TRBJ1-6,TRBV4-2,many,TRBD1,CASSPGQNNSPLHF,TGTGCCAGCAGCCCGGGACAGAATAATTCACCCCTCCACTTT
TRBJ2-3,TRBV7-3,once,NA,CASSPSTDTQYF,TGTGCCAGCAGCCCGAGCACAGATACGCAGTATTTT
TRBJ1-5,TRBV27,once,NA,CASSLSWTPNQPQHF,TGTGCCAGCAGTTTGTCCTGGACACCAAATCAGCCCCAGCATTTT
TRBJ1-2,TRBV2,NA,NA,CASSEVGVSGYGYTF,TGTGCCAGCAGTGAAGTAGGGGTGTCCGGCTATGGCTACACCTTC
TRBJ1-4,TRBV5-1,NA,NA,CASRGQVNEKLFF,TGCGCCAGCAGAGGGCAGGTTAATGAAAAACTGTTTTTT
TRBJ1-5,TRBV6-6,NA,TRBD1,CASSYGTASNQPQHF,TGTGCCAGCAGTTACGGGACAGCTAGCAATCAGCCCCAGCATTTT
TRBJ2-7,TRBV6-1,few,NA,CASSEATIETYEQYF,TGTGCCAGCAGTGAAGCGACCATTGAAACCTACGAGCAGTACTTC